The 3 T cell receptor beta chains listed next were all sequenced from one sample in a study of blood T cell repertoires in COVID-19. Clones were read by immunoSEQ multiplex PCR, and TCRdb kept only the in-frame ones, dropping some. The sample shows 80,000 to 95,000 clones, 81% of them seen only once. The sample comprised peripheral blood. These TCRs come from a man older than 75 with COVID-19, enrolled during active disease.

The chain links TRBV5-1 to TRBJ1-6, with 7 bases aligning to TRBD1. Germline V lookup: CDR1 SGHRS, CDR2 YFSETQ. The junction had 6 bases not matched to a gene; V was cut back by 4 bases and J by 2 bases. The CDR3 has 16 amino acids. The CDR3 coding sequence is TGCGCCAGCAGCAGAGACAGGGCCACCTATAATTCACCCCTCCACTTT. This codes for CASSRDRATYNSPLHF.

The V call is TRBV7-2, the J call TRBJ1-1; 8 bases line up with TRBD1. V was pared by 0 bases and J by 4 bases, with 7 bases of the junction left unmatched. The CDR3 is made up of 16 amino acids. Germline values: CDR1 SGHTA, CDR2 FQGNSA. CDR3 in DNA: TGTGCCAGCAGCTTAGCCGGACAGGGCCTCGCCACTGAAGCTTTCTTT. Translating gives CASSLAGQGLATEAFF.

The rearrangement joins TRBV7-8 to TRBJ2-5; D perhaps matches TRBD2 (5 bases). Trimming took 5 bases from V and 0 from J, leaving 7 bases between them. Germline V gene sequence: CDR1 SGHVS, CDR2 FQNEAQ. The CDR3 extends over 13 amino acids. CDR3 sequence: CASSPGNQETQYF. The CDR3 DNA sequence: TGTGCCAGCAGCCCCGGGAACCAAGAGACCCAGTACTTC.